The 10 T cell receptor beta chains presented below share a single source sample, sequenced in a study of glioma-infiltrating T cells. Using RNA template, CDR3s of TCR alpha and beta were amplified with iRepertoire arm-PCR. TCRdb reprocessed the multiplex PCR reads with MiXCR, giving one entry per CDR3 protein. Of a few hundred thousand distinct CDR3 sequences in the sample, around 45% were seen once. The sequencing input was glioma tissue, nonneoplastic brain tissue, or PBMCs (not recorded which). The receptor set was obtained from a human donor with low-grade glioma or glioblastoma, undergoing nonglioma brain surgery, or in good health (not recorded which).

A word on this clonotype: A much larger clone is a single base away; this may be a read error. The V gene is TRBV29-1, the J gene TRBJ1-1; D is perhaps TRBD1 (6 bases). Germline lookup yields CDR1 SQVTM and CDR2 ANQGSEA. The ends were cut back, 8 bases at V and 2 bases at J, with 15 bases in the middle. This CDR3 is 13 amino acids long. The CDR3 region has the DNA TGCAGCCCAGAGACAGGACACAACACTGAAGCTTTCTTT. Its translation: CSPETGHNTEAFF.

A remark on this clonotype: One base away lies a much larger clone, so this may be a sequencing read error. The chain carries TRBV27 and TRBJ1-2; maybe TRBD1 (5 bases). Deletions cut 1 base from V and 6 bases from J, with 15 bases between. CDR3 length: 15 amino acids. The germline gives CDR1 MNHEY, CDR2 SMNVEV (reference sequence). The CDR3 DNA reads as TGTGCCAGCAGTTTATTTTCGGGGGGGAACGATGGCTACACCTTC. It encodes CASSLFSGGNDGYTF.

The chain couples TRBV5-1 to TRBJ2-1; unclear D gene. With the DNA end fitting TRBJ2-7 better, the J assignment may be wrong. CDR1 is SGHRS and CDR2 is YFSETQ in the germline V gene. The CDR3 is made up of 14 amino acids. DNA for the CDR3: TGCGCCAGCAGCCCGGACGGAAGAAACTACGAGCAGTACTTC. Its translation is CASSPDGRNYEQYF.

Details on this clonotype: One junction end disagrees with the germline gene, perhaps due to a read error. The CDR3 reads CASSFGTGLSYEQHF. The CDR3 bases are TGTGCCAGCAGCTTTGGGACAGGCCTATCCTACGAGCAGCACTTC. The V call is TRBV5-6, the J call TRBJ2-7, with TRBD1 identical over 8 bases. CDR3 size: 15 residues. Germline V gene sequence: CDR1 SGHDT, CDR2 YYEEEE. Combining the CDR3 with reference TRBV5-6 and TRBJ2-7 gives the whole variable domain DAGVTQSPTHLIKTRGQQVTLRCSPKSGHDTVSWYQQALGQGPQFIFQYYEEEERQRGNFPDRFSGHQFPNYSSELNVNALLLGDSALYLCASSFGTGLSYEQHFGPGTRLTVT.

Of note for this clonotype: It may be a read error: a sequence one base away is much more abundant. The rearrangement joins TRBV27 to TRBJ2-1, with D possibly matching TRBD2 (6 bases). The CDR3 extends over 14 amino acids. V gave up 7 bases and J gave up 6 bases, with 16 bases separating them. CDR1 and CDR2 (germline): MNHEY, SMNVEV (reference sequence). In DNA, the CDR3 is TGTGCCAGCACAAGGCTCCCCGGGGGCAATGAGCAGTTCTTC. This encodes CASTRLPGGNEQFF.

For this clonotype: An end of the junction differs from the germline gene, which may be a read error. The J gene is TRBJ2-7, the V gene TRBV20-1; D unclear. Germline values: CDR1 DFQATT, CDR2 SNEGSKA (reference sequence). CDR3 size: 11 residues. The CDR3 DNA reads TGCAGTGCTAGCGAAAACTACGCGCAGTACTTC. Protein product: CSASENYAQYF.

This chain connects TRBV6-1 to TRBJ2-4; unclear D gene. CDR3 length: 13 amino acids. Trimming took 6 bases from V and 11 from J, leaving 17 bases between them. CDR1 and CDR2 (germline): MNHNS, SASEGT. The CDR3 sequence is CASRPPGPIFQYF. The CDR3 region has the DNA TGTGCCAGCAGACCTCCCGGCCCTATCTTTCAGTACTTC.

V is TRBV7-2 and J is TRBJ1-5; the D gene is possibly TRBD1 (5 bases). CDR1 and CDR2 from the germline V gene are SGHTA and FQGNSA. The V gene lost 5 bases and the J gene lost 0 bases, with 17 bases spanning the gap. The CDR3 extends over 17 amino acids. CDR3 residues: CASSESSGFYSNQPQHF. CDR3 nucleotides: TGTGCCAGCAGCGAATCTTCAGGGTTTTATAGCAATCAGCCCCAGCATTTT.

This clonotype was counted at least ten times. The chain joins TRBV20-1 to TRBJ1-1; no clear D gene. The CDR3 is made up of 11 amino acids. V was pared by 6 bases and J by 1 base, with 6 bases between. CDR1 DFQATT and CDR2 SNEGSKA come from the germline V gene (reference sequence). CDR3 protein: CSAEGNTEAFF. As DNA, the CDR3 is TGCAGTGCCGAAGGGAACACTGAAGCTTTCTTT.

As regards this clonotype: Being one base from a much bigger clone, this may be a read error. The chain has TRBV20-1 and TRBJ1-6, with D unclear. CDR3 size: 13 residues. V was cut by 2 bases and J by 6 bases, with 8 bases left in between. Looked up from germline, CDR1 is DFQATT and CDR2 is SNEGSKA (reference sequence). This CDR3 is CSARSHANSPLHF. The CDR3 DNA follows: TGCAGTGCTAGAAGTCACGCTAATTCACCCCTCCACTTT.